This T cell receptor (beta chain) stems from a study of T cell repertoires in cytomegalovirus infection. The study's findings and limits: Based on cumulative public TCR beta family frequency, carriers of CMV plus the relevant HLA were identified. Ex vivo responses were dominated by HLA-C-restricted CMV-specific TCR beta clonotypes.

TCRdb itself ran the reads through MiXCR, one entry per CDR3 protein. Of some 240,000 distinct CDR3 sequences in the sample, more than 15% were seen once. Germline V gives CDR1 SGHTA, CDR2 FQGNSA. This CDR3 is 14 amino acids long. V dropped 4 bases and J dropped 3; count of bases not matched to a gene: 6. This clonotype has a count of ten or more. Its cognate antigen is unknown. The material sequenced was CD8+ T cells from PBMCs. The J gene is TRBJ2-7, the V gene TRBV7-2, with 7 nucleotides matching TRBD1. This TCR derives from a human donor in good health (CMV status not recorded). Some clones in this sample may be carry-over from other donors' samples. The CDR3 spells CASSSGQGVYEQYF. DNA for the CDR3: TGTGCCAGCAGCTCGGGCCAGGGGGTCTACGAGCAGTACTTC.